Given below is one T cell receptor beta chain in context. TCRdb reanalysed the RT-PCR reads using MiXCR and keeps one entry per CDR3 protein. This sample has about a million distinct CDR3 sequences, with under 20% found just once. The data were obtained in a study of patients and donors after allogeneic stem cell transplantation. V was clipped by 0 bases and J by 4 bases, with 10 bases between them. The CDR3 covers 14 residues. Looked up from germline, CDR1 is DFQATT and CDR2 is SNEGSKA (reference sequence). This receptor was taken from a human donor who was either an allogeneic HSCT recipient or a stem cell or donor lymphocyte infusion donor (not recorded which). It is not recorded whose cells these are; they may come from a transplant donor. The gene calls are TRBV20-1 and TRBJ2-1; the D is unclear. The sample comprised blood, either unsorted or a sorted T cell fraction (not recorded which). CDR3 region: CSARDVERYNEQFF. DNA for the CDR3: TGCAGTGCTAGAGATGTGGAGCGATACAATGAGCAGTTCTTC.